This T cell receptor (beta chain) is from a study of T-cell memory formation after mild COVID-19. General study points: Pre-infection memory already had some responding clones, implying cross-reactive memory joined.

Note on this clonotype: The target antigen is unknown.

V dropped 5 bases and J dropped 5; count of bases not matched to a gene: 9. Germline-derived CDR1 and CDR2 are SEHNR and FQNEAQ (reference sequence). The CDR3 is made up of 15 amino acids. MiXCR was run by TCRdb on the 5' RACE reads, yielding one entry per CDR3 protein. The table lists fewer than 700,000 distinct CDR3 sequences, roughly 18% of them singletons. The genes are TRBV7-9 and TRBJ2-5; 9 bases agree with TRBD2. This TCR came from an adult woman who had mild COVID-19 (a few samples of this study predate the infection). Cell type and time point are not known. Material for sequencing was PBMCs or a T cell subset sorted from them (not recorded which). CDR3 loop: CASSRASGILETQYF. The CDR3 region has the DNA TGTGCCAGCAGCAGGGCTAGCGGGATCCTGGAGACCCAGTACTTC. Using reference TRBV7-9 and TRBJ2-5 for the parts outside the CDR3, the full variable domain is DTGVSQNPRHKITKRGQNVTFRCDPISEHNRLYWYRQTLGQGPEFLTYFQNEAQLEKSRLLSDRFSAERPKGSFSTLEIQRTEQGDSAMYLCASSRASGILETQYFGPGTRLLVL.